This T cell receptor beta chain was sequenced during a study of cytomegalovirus exposure and HLA in healthy donors. Study-wide results and caveats: Under in vitro conditions, a few CMV-associated chains were confirmed as specific for CMV antigens.

Points on this clone: The antigen remains undetermined.

CDR3 length equals 14 residues. V lost 5 bases, J lost 2 bases, and 11 bases lay in between. Germline V gene lookup returns CDR1 PRHDT and CDR2 FYEKMQ (reference sequence). Use of 60 Vbeta and 13 Jbeta primers characterized the PCR. The data were produced by immunoSEQ multiplex PCR, yet TCRdb's version contains in-frame clones alone and is incomplete. The sample shows roughly 100,000 clones, roughly 80% of them seen only once. This receptor was identified in a man aged 45-65 years in good health and CMV-seropositive. The sequencing sample was made of PBMCs. V is TRBV13 and J is TRBJ2-3; maybe TRBD2 (5 bases). The CDR3 spells CASSNTRDTDTQYF. Written as DNA, the CDR3 is TGTGCCAGCAGCAACACTAGAGACACAGATACGCAGTATTTT.